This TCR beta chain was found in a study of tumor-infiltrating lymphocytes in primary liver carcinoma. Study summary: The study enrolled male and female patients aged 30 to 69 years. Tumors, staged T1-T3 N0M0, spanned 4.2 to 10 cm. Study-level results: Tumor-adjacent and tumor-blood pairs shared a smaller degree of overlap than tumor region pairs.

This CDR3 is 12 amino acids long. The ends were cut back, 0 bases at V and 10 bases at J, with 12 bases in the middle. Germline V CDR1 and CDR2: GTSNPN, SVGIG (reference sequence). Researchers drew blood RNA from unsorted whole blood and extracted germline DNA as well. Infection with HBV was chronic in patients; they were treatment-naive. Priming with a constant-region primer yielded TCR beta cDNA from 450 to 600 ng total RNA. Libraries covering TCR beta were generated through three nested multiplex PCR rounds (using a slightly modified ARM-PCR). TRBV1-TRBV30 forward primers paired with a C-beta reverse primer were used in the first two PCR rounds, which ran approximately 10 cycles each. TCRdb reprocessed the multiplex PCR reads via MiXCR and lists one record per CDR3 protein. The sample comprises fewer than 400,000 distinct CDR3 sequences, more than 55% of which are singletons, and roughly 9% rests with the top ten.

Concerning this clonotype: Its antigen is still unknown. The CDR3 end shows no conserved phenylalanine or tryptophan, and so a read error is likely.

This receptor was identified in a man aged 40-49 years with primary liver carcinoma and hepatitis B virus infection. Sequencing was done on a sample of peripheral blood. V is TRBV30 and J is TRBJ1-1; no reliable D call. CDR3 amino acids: CAWSVRESTAFV. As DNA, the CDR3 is TGTGCCTGGAGTGTCAGAGAATCGACAGCTTTCGTT.